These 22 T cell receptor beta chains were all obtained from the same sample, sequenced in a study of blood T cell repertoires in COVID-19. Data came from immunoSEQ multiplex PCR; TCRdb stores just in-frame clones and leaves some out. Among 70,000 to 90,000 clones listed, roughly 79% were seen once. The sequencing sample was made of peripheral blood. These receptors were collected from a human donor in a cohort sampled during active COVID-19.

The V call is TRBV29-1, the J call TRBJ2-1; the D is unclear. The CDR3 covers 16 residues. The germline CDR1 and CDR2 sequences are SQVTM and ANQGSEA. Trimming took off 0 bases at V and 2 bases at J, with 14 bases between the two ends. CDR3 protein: CSVEDPRSPTYNEQFF. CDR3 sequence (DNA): TGCAGCGTTGAAGACCCGAGAAGTCCTACCTACAATGAGCAGTTCTTC.

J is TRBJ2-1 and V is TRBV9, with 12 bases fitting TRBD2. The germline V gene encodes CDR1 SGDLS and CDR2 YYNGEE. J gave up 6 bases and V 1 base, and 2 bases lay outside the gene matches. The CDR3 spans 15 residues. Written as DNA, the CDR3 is TGTGCCAGCAGCGTACTAGCGGGAGGGCTCAATGAGCAGTTCTTC. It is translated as CASSVLAGGLNEQFF.

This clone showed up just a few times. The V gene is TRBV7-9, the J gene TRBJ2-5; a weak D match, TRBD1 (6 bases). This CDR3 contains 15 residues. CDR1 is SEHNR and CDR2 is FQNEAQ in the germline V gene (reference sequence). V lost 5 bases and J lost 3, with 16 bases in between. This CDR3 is CASSQGPGRKETQYF. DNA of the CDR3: TGTGCCAGCAGCCAGGGGCCAGGGAGAAAAGAGACCCAGTACTTC.

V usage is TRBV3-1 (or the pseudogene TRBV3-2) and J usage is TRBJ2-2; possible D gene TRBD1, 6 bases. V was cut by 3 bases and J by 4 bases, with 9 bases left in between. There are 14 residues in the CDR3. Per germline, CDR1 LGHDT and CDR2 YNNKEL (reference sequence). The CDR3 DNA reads TGTGCCAGCAGCCAGGGGGCGGGCACCGGGGAGCTGTTTTTT. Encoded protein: CASSQGAGTGELFF.

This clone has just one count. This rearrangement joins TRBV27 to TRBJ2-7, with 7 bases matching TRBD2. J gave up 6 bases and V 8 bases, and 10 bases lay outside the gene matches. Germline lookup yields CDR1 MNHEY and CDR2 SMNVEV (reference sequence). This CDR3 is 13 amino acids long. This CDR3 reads CASSPGGSSEQYV. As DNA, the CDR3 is TGTGCCAGCTCCCCGGGGGGTAGCTCCGAGCAGTACGTC.

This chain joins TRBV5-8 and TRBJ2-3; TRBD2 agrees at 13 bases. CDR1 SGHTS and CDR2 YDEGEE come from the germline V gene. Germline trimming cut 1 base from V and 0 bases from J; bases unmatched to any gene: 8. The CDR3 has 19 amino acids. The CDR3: CASSLYGTSGEASTDTQYF. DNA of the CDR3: TGTGCCAGCAGCTTGTATGGGACTAGCGGGGAGGCTAGCACAGATACGCAGTATTTT.

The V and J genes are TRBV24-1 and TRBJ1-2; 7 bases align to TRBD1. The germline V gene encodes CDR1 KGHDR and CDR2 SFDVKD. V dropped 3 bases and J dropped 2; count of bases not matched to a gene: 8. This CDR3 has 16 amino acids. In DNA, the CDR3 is TGTGCCACCAGTGATGGGTCGACAGGGTCGAACTATGGCTACACCTTC. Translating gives CATSDGSTGSNYGYTF.

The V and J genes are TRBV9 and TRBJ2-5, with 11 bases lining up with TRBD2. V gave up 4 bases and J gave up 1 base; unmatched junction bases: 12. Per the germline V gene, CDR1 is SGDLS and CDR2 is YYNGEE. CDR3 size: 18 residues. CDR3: CASSKVGVAGGGQETQYF. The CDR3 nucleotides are TGTGCCAGCAGCAAAGTCGGGGTAGCGGGAGGGGGCCAAGAGACCCAGTACTTC.

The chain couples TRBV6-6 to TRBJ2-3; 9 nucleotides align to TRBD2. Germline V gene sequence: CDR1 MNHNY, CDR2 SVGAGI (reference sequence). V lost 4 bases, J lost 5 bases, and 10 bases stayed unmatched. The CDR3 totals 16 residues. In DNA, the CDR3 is TGTGCCAGCAGTTCCCCTAGCGGGATATTGGGAGATACGCAGTATTTT. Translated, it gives CASSSPSGILGDTQYF.

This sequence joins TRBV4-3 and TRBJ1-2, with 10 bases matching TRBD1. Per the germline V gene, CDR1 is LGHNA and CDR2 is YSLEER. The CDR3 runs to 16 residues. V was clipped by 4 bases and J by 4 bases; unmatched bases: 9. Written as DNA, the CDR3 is TGCGCCAGCAGCCGAAAGTTCGACAGGGGGCTCTATGGCTACACCTTC. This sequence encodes CASSRKFDRGLYGYTF.

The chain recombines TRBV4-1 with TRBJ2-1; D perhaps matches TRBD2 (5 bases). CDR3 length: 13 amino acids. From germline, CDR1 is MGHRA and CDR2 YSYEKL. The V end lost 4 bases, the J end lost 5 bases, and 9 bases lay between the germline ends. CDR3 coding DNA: TGCGCCAGCAGCCCGTTGCGGGACAATGAGCAGTTCTTC. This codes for CASSPLRDNEQFF.

The CDR3 DNA reads as TGTGCCAGCAGTGACCCACTAGATGAATTAAGTGAAAAACTGTTTTTT. It codes for CASSDPLDELSEKLFF. The gene calls are TRBV25-1 and TRBJ1-4; D ambiguous. With 3 bases removed from V and 7 bases from J, the gap between germline ends came to 18 bases. CDR3 length equals 16 residues. Germline V gives CDR1 MGHDK, CDR2 SYGVNS. The whole variable domain, remainder taken from reference TRBV25-1 and TRBJ1-4, is EADIYQTPRYLVIGTGKKITLECSQTMGHDKMYWYQQDPGMELHLIHYSYGVNSTEKGDLSSESTVSRIRTEHFPLTLESARPSHTSQYLCASSDPLDELSEKLFFGSGTQLSVL.

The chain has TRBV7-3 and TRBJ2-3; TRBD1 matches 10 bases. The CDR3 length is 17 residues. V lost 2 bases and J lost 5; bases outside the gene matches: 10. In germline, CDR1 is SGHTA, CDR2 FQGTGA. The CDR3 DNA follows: TGTGCCAGCAGCTTACGTCTGACAGGGGGCCAAGGAGATACGCAGTATTTT. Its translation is CASSLRLTGGQGDTQYF.

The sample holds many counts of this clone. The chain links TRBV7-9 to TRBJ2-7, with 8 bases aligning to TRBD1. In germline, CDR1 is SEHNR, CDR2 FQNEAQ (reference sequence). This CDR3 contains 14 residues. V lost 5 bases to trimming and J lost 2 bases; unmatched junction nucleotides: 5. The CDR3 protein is CASSRQGLTYEQYF. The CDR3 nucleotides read TGTGCCAGCAGCCGACAGGGGCTTACCTACGAGCAGTACTTC.

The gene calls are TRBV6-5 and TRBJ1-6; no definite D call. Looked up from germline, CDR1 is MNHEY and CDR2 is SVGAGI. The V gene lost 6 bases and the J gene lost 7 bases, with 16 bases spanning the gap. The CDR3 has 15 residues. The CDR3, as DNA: TGTGCCAGCAGCAATCTCCTGATCGGGAATTCACCCCTCCACTTT. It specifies CASSNLLIGNSPLHF.

CDR3 coding DNA: TGTGCCTGGAGTGTATGGGACAGGGTTAATTCACCCCTCCACTTT. Translating gives CAWSVWDRVNSPLHF. This chain joins TRBV30 and TRBJ1-6; 9 positions match TRBD1. The CDR3 loop spans 15 amino acids. Per the germline V gene, CDR1 is GTSNPN and CDR2 is SVGIG (reference sequence). V shed 0 bases, J shed 6 bases, and the junction held 3 bases outside the gene matches.

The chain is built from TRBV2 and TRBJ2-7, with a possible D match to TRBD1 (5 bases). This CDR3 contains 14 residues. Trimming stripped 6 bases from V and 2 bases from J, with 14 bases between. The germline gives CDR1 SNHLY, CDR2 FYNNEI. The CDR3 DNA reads TGTGCCAGCAGCCGAGGACAAGATCCCTACGAGCAGTACTTC. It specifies CASSRGQDPYEQYF. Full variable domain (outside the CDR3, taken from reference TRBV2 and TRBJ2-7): EPEVTQTPSHQVTQMGQEVILRCVPISNHLYFYWYRQILGQKVEFLVSFYNNEISEKSEIFDDQFSVERPDGSNFTLKIRSTKLEDSAMYFCASSRGQDPYEQYFGPGTRLTVT.

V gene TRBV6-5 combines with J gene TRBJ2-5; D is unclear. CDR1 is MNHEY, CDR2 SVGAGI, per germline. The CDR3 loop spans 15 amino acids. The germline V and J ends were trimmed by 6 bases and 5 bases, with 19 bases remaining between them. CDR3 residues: CASSRTLERLETQYF. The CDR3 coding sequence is TGTGCCAGCAGCCGTACCCTAGAAAGATTGGAGACCCAGTACTTC.

The CDR3: CASSLGRTEAFF. For the CDR3, the DNA is TGCGCCAGCAGCCTGGGGCGGACTGAAGCTTTCTTT. The V and J genes are TRBV4-1 and TRBJ1-1; D is perhaps TRBD1 (5 bases). Germline values: CDR1 MGHRA, CDR2 YSYEKL. The CDR3 runs to 12 residues. Trimming removed 4 bases at V and 5 bases at J, with 8 bases between.

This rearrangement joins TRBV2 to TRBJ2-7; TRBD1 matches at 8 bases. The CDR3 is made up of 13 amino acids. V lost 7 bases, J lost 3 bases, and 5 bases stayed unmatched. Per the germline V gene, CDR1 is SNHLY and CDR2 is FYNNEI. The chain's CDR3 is CASNGQGNYEQYF. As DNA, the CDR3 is TGTGCCAGCAACGGACAGGGAAACTACGAGCAGTACTTC.

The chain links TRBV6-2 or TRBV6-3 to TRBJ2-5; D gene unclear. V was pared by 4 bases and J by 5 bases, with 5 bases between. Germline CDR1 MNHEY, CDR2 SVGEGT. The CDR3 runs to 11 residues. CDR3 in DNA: TGTGCCAGCAGTTTGCGGGAGACCCAGTACTTC. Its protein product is CASSLRETQYF.

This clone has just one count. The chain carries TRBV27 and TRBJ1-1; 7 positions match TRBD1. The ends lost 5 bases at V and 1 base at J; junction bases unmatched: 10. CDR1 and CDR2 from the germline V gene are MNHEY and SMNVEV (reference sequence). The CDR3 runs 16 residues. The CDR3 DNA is TGTGCCAGCAGTCCCTCACCAGGGGGTTGGAACACTGAAGCTTTCTTT. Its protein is CASSPSPGGWNTEAFF.